These 14 T cell receptor beta chains share one sample of origin, sequenced in a study of regulatory T cells in long-lasting Graves disease. As to time point: persistent/refractory GD, antithyroid drugs over 5 years with positive TRAb. The TCR library was prepared using RNA isolated from PBMCs. Relying on iRepertoire HTBI primers and Arm-PCR of CDR3 regions, the team built TCR beta libraries. MiXCR, run by TCRdb on the multiplex PCR reads, gives a single entry per CDR3 protein. Here the sample spans roughly 450,000 distinct CDR3 sequences, around a fifth being singletons. Here the sequenced sample was peripheral blood mononuclear cells (PBMCs), taken when the disease was refractory, from a patient treated with antithyroid drugs. The receptors derive from a female donor with Graves disease.

In regard to this clonotype: One base separates it from a far larger clone, so it is likely a read error. V usage is TRBV6-2 or TRBV6-3 and J usage is TRBJ1-1; D ambiguous. Germline loops: CDR1 MNHEY, CDR2 SVGEGT. This CDR3 has 14 residues. This CDR3 reads CASGYSGRNTEAFF. DNA of the CDR3: TGTGCCAGCGGTTACTCAGGACGGAACACTGAAGCTTTCTTT.

This clonotype showed up many times. The V gene is TRBV10-2, the J gene TRBJ2-2; 7 nucleotides align to TRBD2. Germline-derived CDR1 and CDR2 are WSHSY and SAAADI. V was clipped by 3 bases and J by 7 bases; unmatched bases: 8. This CDR3 is built from 15 residues. For the CDR3, the DNA is TGCGCCAGCAGTGACGGGAGGATCGGCTACGGGGAGCTGTTTTTT. It encodes CASSDGRIGYGELFF.

The chain is built from TRBV20-1 and TRBJ2-7; 14 nucleotides match TRBD2. CDR1 and CDR2 from the germline V gene are DFQATT and SNEGSKA (reference sequence). The CDR3 is 15 amino acids. Losses at the gene ends were 6 bases for V and 9 bases for J; bases not matched to a gene: 13. CDR3: CSAESSGTSGRGQYF. The CDR3 region has the DNA TGCAGTGCGGAGTCCTCCGGGACTAGCGGGAGAGGGCAGTACTTC.

The V gene is TRBV6-5, the J gene TRBJ2-5; the match to TRBD2 covers 14 bases. This CDR3 region has 19 residues. The V segment lost 0 bases and the J segment 5 bases; nucleotides outside the gene matches: 11. The V gene's germline CDR1 is MNHEY and CDR2 SVGAGI. CDR3 loop: CASSYSGTSGGYRRETQYF. The CDR3 coding sequence is TGTGCCAGCAGTTACTCGGGGACTAGCGGGGGCTATAGGCGTGAGACCCAGTACTTC.

This clonotype was found a few times. The chain employs TRBV20-1 and TRBJ1-5, with a possible D match to TRBD1 (6 bases). The CDR3 covers 19 residues. Germline CDR1 reads DFQATT; CDR2 reads SNEGSKA (reference sequence). V lost 4 bases to trimming and J lost 3 bases, with 28 bases between them. This chain's CDR3 is CSAIPSTGGSFYSNQPQHF. The CDR3 region has the DNA TGCAGTGCTATTCCGTCGACAGGTGGGAGCTTTTATTCCAATCAGCCCCAGCATTTT.

The rearrangement joins TRBV7-9 to TRBJ2-3; D tentatively fits TRBD1 or TRBD2 (5 bases each). Trimming pared 5 bases from V and 0 bases from J, leaving 18 bases between. Per the germline V gene, CDR1 is SEHNR and CDR2 is FQNEAQ (reference sequence). The CDR3 is 17 amino acids. This CDR3 reads CASSRVTSGTSTDTQYF. As DNA, the CDR3 is TGTGCCAGCAGCCGAGTAACGTCGGGGACCAGCACAGATACGCAGTATTTT.

The chain carries TRBV9 and TRBJ2-5; D ambiguous. The CDR3 has 14 amino acids. V was pared by 1 base and J by 4 bases, with 11 bases between. CDR1 is SGDLS and CDR2 is YYNGEE in the germline V gene. The CDR3 nucleotides read TGTGCCAGCAGCGTAAGTATAGAAGGAGAGACCCAGTACTTC. Amino acids: CASSVSIEGETQYF.

This clonotype was seen repeatedly, ten times or more. The V gene is TRBV6-5, the J gene TRBJ1-6, with 7 bases lining up with TRBD1. Germline V gene sequence: CDR1 MNHEY, CDR2 SVGAGI. This CDR3 contains 14 residues. Germline trimming cut 2 bases from V and 5 bases from J; bases unmatched to any gene: 0. The chain's CDR3 is CASSYGTDNSPLHF. For the CDR3, the DNA is TGTGCCAGCAGTTACGGGACAGATAATTCACCCCTCCACTTT.

The V gene is TRBV5-4, the J gene TRBJ2-2; tentative D call: TRBD2 (6 bases). V shed 2 bases and J shed 4 bases, with 15 bases lying between them. The CDR3 totals 16 residues. Germline values: CDR1 SGHNT, CDR2 YYREEE (reference sequence). As DNA, the CDR3 is TGTGCCAGCAGCTTAGGGACTGGGGTATTCACCGGGGAGCTGTTTTTT. Amino acids: CASSLGTGVFTGELFF.

To note about this clonotype: A junction boundary mismatches the germline segment, possibly from a read error. The CDR3 DNA reads TGTGCCATCAGTGAGGGGGGACTCCAATTTCCGTACGAGCAGTACTTC. Protein sequence: CAISEGGLQFPYEQYF. The rearrangement joins TRBV12-3 or TRBV12-4 to TRBJ2-7; the D gene could be TRBD1 or TRBD2 (6 bases each). The CDR3 is 16 residues long.

This chain connects TRBV15 to TRBJ2-7, with 13 bases identical to TRBD2. The trim removed 5 bases at V and 9 bases at J, leaving 7 bases unmatched. Germline lookup yields CDR1 LNHNV and CDR2 YYDKDF (reference sequence). CDR3 length: 14 residues. This CDR3 is CATSYGTSGTAQYF. The CDR3 DNA follows: TGTGCCACCAGCTACGGGACTAGCGGGACGGCGCAGTACTTC.

The chain recombines TRBV5-1 with TRBJ2-5; D may match TRBD1 or TRBD2 (5 bases each). CDR1 SGHRS and CDR2 YFSETQ come from the germline V gene. Between the trimmed V and J ends, which lost 4 bases and 5 bases, there was a span of 12 bases. There are 13 residues in the CDR3. The CDR3: CASSPGPWETQYF. The CDR3 region has the DNA TGCGCCAGCAGCCCGGGACCGTGGGAGACCCAGTACTTC. The variable domain in full, with the rest retrieved from reference TRBV5-1 and TRBJ2-5, is KAGVTQTPRYLIKTRGQQVTLSCSPISGHRSVSWYQQTPGQGLQFLFEYFSETQRNKGNFPGRFSGRQFSNSRSEMNVSTLELGDSALYLCASSPGPWETQYFGPGTRLLVL.

This chain joins TRBV10-3 and TRBJ1-6, with a tentative D call TRBD1 (6 bases). Trimming left V 10 bases short and J 7 bases short, with 20 bases between. This CDR3 contains 15 residues. Germline V CDR1 and CDR2: ENHRY, SYGVKD. The CDR3 DNA reads TGTGCCACCAAAACAGGGTATCTTGGAAATTCACCCCTCCACTTT. It is translated as CATKTGYLGNSPLHF.

This clonotype was counted a few times. This chain uses TRBV20-1 with TRBJ1-2; D call uncertain. V gave up 3 bases and J gave up 1 base, with 6 bases separating them. The CDR3 consists of 12 residues. Germline V CDR1 and CDR2: DFQATT, SNEGSKA (reference sequence). CDR3 amino acids: CSASHSNYGYTF. CDR3 sequence (DNA): TGCAGTGCTAGTCACAGTAACTATGGCTACACCTTC.